Listed below are T cell receptor beta chains from one sample, sequenced in a study of identical twins. One entry per CDR3 protein, called by TCRdb with MiXCR from the 5' RACE reads. Of a few hundred thousand distinct CDR3 sequences detected, around an eighth appear once; the ten largest clones hold approximately 0.9%. This same sample was also part of a study on yellow fever vaccine responses in identical twins.

The sequenced sample consisted of CD4+ T cells sorted from blood. The receptor set was obtained from a woman between 18 and 29 years old in good health. Each CDR3 is given with its conserved first and last residue. The D gene is left open where the match is weak. For some rows the clone size is stated as once, few or many, or as a class when expanded; others skip it.

v_call: TRBV7-8; j_call: TRBJ1-2; d_call: -; cdr3_length: 14; clone_size: -; cdr3_aa: CASSPKGELDGYTF; cdr3_nt: TGTGCCAGCAGCCCAAAAGGGGAGTTAGATGGCTACACCTTC
v_call: TRBV7-2; j_call: TRBJ2-5; d_call: -; cdr3_length: 11; clone_size: many; cdr3_aa: CASSHRETQYF; cdr3_nt: TGTGCCAGCAGTCATCGTGAGACCCAGTACTTC
v_call: TRBV7-2; j_call: TRBJ2-7; d_call: TRBD2; cdr3_length: 15; clone_size: -; cdr3_aa: CASSLASSGAGEQYF; cdr3_nt: TGTGCCAGCAGCTTAGCGTCTAGCGGGGCAGGGGAGCAGTACTTC
v_call: TRBV6-1; j_call: TRBJ2-3; d_call: -; cdr3_length: 14; clone_size: few; cdr3_aa: CASSEIQSTDTQYF; cdr3_nt: TGTGCCAGCAGTGAAATACAGAGCACAGATACGCAGTATTTT
v_call: TRBV20-1; j_call: TRBJ2-3; d_call: TRBD2; cdr3_length: 13; clone_size: -; cdr3_aa: CSAATSGTDTQYF; cdr3_nt: TGCAGTGCCGCGACTAGCGGCACAGATACGCAGTATTTT
v_call: TRBV10-3; j_call: TRBJ2-7; d_call: -; cdr3_length: 14; clone_size: few; cdr3_aa: CAISEVGRAYEQYF; cdr3_nt: TGTGCCATCAGTGAGGTGGGTAGGGCCTACGAGCAGTACTTC
v_call: TRBV29-1; j_call: TRBJ2-1; d_call: -; cdr3_length: 18; clone_size: -; cdr3_aa: CSVESFRGQAGTYNEQFF; cdr3_nt: TGCAGCGTTGAATCGTTCCGGGGGCAGGCAGGCACCTACAATGAGCAGTTCTTC
v_call: TRBV7-2; j_call: TRBJ1-1; d_call: TRBD1; cdr3_length: 15; clone_size: -; cdr3_aa: CASSPQGQGFTEAFF; cdr3_nt: TGTGCCAGCAGCCCCCAGGGACAGGGGTTCACTGAAGCTTTCTTT
v_call: TRBV19; j_call: TRBJ2-7; d_call: TRBD1; cdr3_length: 15; clone_size: -; cdr3_aa: CASRSRDRGIHEQYF; cdr3_nt: TGTGCCAGTAGATCCCGGGACAGGGGGATCCACGAGCAGTACTTC
v_call: TRBV29-1; j_call: TRBJ2-7; d_call: TRBD1; cdr3_length: 14; clone_size: few; cdr3_aa: CSVQIMTGTYEQYF; cdr3_nt: TGCAGCGTCCAAATAATGACAGGGACCTACGAGCAGTACTTC
v_call: TRBV20-1; j_call: TRBJ1-5; d_call: -; cdr3_length: 14; clone_size: many; cdr3_aa: CSARWPLGDQPQHF; cdr3_nt: TGCAGTGCTAGGTGGCCCCTGGGGGATCAGCCCCAGCATTTT
v_call: TRBV12-3/TRBV12-4; j_call: TRBJ2-5; d_call: -; cdr3_length: 15; clone_size: many; cdr3_aa: CASSFGRGARETQYF; cdr3_nt: TGTGCCAGCAGTTTTGGTAGGGGGGCTCGAGAGACCCAGTACTTC
v_call: TRBV15; j_call: TRBJ2-3; d_call: TRBD2; cdr3_length: 15; clone_size: many; cdr3_aa: CATSRDPRGADTQYF; cdr3_nt: TGTGCCACCAGCAGAGATCCCCGGGGGGCAGATACGCAGTATTTT
v_call: TRBV7-2; j_call: TRBJ2-2; d_call: TRBD1; cdr3_length: 16; clone_size: -; cdr3_aa: CASSPISPGGTGELFF; cdr3_nt: TGTGCCAGCAGCCCTATTTCGCCAGGGGGAACCGGGGAGCTGTTTTTT
v_call: TRBV9; j_call: TRBJ2-2; d_call: TRBD1; cdr3_length: 15; clone_size: few; cdr3_aa: CASSVGQGIAGELFF; cdr3_nt: TGTGCCAGCAGCGTTGGACAGGGAATAGCCGGGGAGCTGTTTTTT
v_call: TRBV5-1; j_call: TRBJ2-2; d_call: TRBD1; cdr3_length: 15; clone_size: -; cdr3_aa: CASSLLGGGNGELFF; cdr3_nt: TGCGCCAGCAGCTTGCTAGGGGGCGGAAACGGGGAGCTGTTTTTT
v_call: TRBV10-3; j_call: TRBJ2-5; d_call: -; cdr3_length: 13; clone_size: few; cdr3_aa: CAISDRVQETQYF; cdr3_nt: TGTGCCATCAGTGACAGGGTTCAAGAGACCCAGTACTTC
v_call: TRBV20-1; j_call: TRBJ1-5; d_call: -; cdr3_length: 15; clone_size: -; cdr3_aa: CSASRGTRGQETQHF; cdr3_nt: TGCAGTGCTAGTCGGGGAACCAGGGGCCAGGAGACCCAGCATTTT
v_call: TRBV12-3/TRBV12-4; j_call: TRBJ2-3; d_call: -; cdr3_length: 13; clone_size: many; cdr3_aa: CASRLAVVDTQYF; cdr3_nt: TGTGCCAGCAGACTCGCCGTTGTAGATACGCAGTATTTT
v_call: TRBV7-8; j_call: TRBJ2-7; d_call: TRBD2; cdr3_length: 15; clone_size: -; cdr3_aa: CASSPTTSGEYEQYF; cdr3_nt: TGTGCCAGCAGCCCCACGACTAGCGGAGAGTACGAGCAGTACTTC
v_call: TRBV20-1; j_call: TRBJ2-7; d_call: TRBD2; cdr3_length: 14; clone_size: -; cdr3_aa: CSAQTSGRSYEQYF; cdr3_nt: TGCAGTGCTCAGACTAGCGGGAGATCCTACGAGCAGTACTTC
v_call: TRBV5-4; j_call: TRBJ2-3; d_call: -; cdr3_length: 16; clone_size: -; cdr3_aa: CASSSLQGTSTDTQYF; cdr3_nt: TGTGCCAGCAGCTCCCTACAGGGCACTAGCACAGATACGCAGTATTTT
v_call: TRBV5-1; j_call: TRBJ2-6; d_call: TRBD1; cdr3_length: 15; clone_size: few; cdr3_aa: CASSATGTGANVLTF; cdr3_nt: TGCGCCAGCAGCGCGACAGGGACTGGGGCCAACGTCCTGACTTTC
v_call: TRBV4-1; j_call: TRBJ2-3; d_call: -; cdr3_length: 13; clone_size: -; cdr3_aa: CASSQDPNDTQYF; cdr3_nt: TGCGCCAGCAGCCAAGACCCGAATGATACGCAGTATTTT
v_call: TRBV27; j_call: TRBJ2-3; d_call: TRBD2; cdr3_length: 16; clone_size: -; cdr3_aa: CASSSPSGGITDTQYF; cdr3_nt: TGTGCCAGCAGTTCACCTAGCGGGGGTATCACAGATACGCAGTATTTT
v_call: TRBV6-5; j_call: TRBJ2-1; d_call: TRBD2; cdr3_length: 17; clone_size: few; cdr3_aa: CASSYRGAGSYYNEQFF; cdr3_nt: TGTGCCAGCAGTTACAGGGGAGCGGGAAGCTACTACAATGAGCAGTTCTTC
v_call: TRBV15; j_call: TRBJ1-2; d_call: -; cdr3_length: 20; clone_size: many; cdr3_aa: CATSIDRTRPAGGLNYGYTF; cdr3_nt: TGTGCCACCAGCATTGACAGGACCCGACCAGCGGGAGGACTGAACTATGGCTACACCTTC
v_call: TRBV18; j_call: TRBJ2-7; d_call: -; cdr3_length: 12; clone_size: -; cdr3_aa: CASSQISYEQYF; cdr3_nt: TGTGCCAGCTCACAGATAAGCTACGAGCAGTACTTC
v_call: TRBV7-2; j_call: TRBJ2-2; d_call: -; cdr3_length: 15; clone_size: few; cdr3_aa: CASSLRGDPTGELFF; cdr3_nt: TGTGCCAGCAGCTTACGCGGGGACCCCACCGGGGAGCTGTTTTTT